Below are 8 T cell receptor beta chains sequenced from a single sample in a study of cytomegalovirus exposure and HLA in healthy donors. PCR used 60 Vbeta primers and 13 Jbeta primers. The data were produced by immunoSEQ multiplex PCR, yet TCRdb's version contains in-frame clones alone and is incomplete. This table lists under 150,000 clones. Material for sequencing was PBMCs. The receptors here all came from a woman in her 40s in good health and CMV-seronegative.

The rearrangement uses TRBV6-6 and TRBJ2-2; TRBD1 matches 7 bases. The V segment lost 5 bases and the J segment 1 base; nucleotides outside the gene matches: 7. The CDR3 length is 16 residues. CDR1 MNHNY and CDR2 SVGAGI come from the germline V gene (reference sequence). The CDR3 DNA reads TGTGCCAGCAGTCGAGCCCGGGACAGGAACACCGGGGAGCTGTTTTTT. It is translated as CASSRARDRNTGELFF.

CDR3 nucleotides: TGCGCCAGCAGCTTGTTCACAGGACCTAACTATGGCTACACCTTC. Translated: CASSLFTGPNYGYTF. The chain combines TRBV5-1 with TRBJ1-2; TRBD1 is a possible D gene (5 bases). CDR1 and CDR2 (germline): SGHRS, YFSETQ. The CDR3 consists of 15 residues. Trimming took off 1 base at V and 0 bases at J, with 10 bases between the two ends.

CDR3 DNA sequence: TGTGCCAGCAGCGTAGGATTAGCGACAGATACGCAGTATTTT. It specifies CASSVGLATDTQYF. This chain uses TRBV9 with TRBJ2-3, with D tentatively TRBD2 (5 bases). The CDR3 contains 14 residues. The germline V and J ends were trimmed by 0 bases and 3 bases, with 8 bases remaining between them. CDR1 is SGDLS and CDR2 is YYNGEE in the germline V gene. Drawing the rest from reference TRBV9 and TRBJ2-3, the complete variable domain is DSGVTQTPKHLITATGQRVTLRCSPRSGDLSVYWYQQSLDQGLQFLIQYYNGEERAKGNILERFSAQQFPDLHSELNLSSLELGDSALYFCASSVGLATDTQYFGPGTRLTVL.

The chain links TRBV19 to TRBJ1-2; TRBD1 matches 9 bases. The V and J ends lost 6 bases and 8 bases, in that order; junction bases with no gene match: 7. In germline, CDR1 is LNHDA, CDR2 SQIVND (reference sequence). The CDR3 totals 13 residues. The CDR3 reads CASRDGTGKGYTF. CDR3 in DNA: TGTGCCAGTAGGGACGGGACAGGGAAAGGCTACACCTTC.

The chain links TRBV6-5 to TRBJ2-7; 7 nucleotides agree with TRBD1. The junction had 11 bases not matched to a gene; V was cut back by 6 bases and J by 3 bases. The CDR3 spans 15 residues. Germline-derived CDR1 and CDR2 are MNHEY and SVGAGI. In nucleotides, the CDR3 is TGTGCCAGCAGCTCCGGACAGGATTTAAACTACGAGCAGTACTTC. Protein product: CASSSGQDLNYEQYF.

This chain joins TRBV6-5 and TRBJ2-2, with D hard to call. V dropped 6 bases and J dropped 0 bases, with 11 bases sitting between them. Looked up from germline, CDR1 is MNHEY and CDR2 is SVGAGI. This CDR3 has 15 amino acids. CDR3 sequence: CASRETAANTGELFF. DNA for the CDR3: TGTGCCAGCAGGGAGACGGCTGCGAACACCGGGGAGCTGTTTTTT.

V usage is TRBV7-2 and J usage is TRBJ1-1; 9 bases line up with TRBD1. V trimming: 2 bases; J trimming: 5 bases; junction bases outside the gene matches: 6. CDR3 length: 15 residues. CDR1 is SGHTA, CDR2 FQGNSA, per germline. The CDR3 nucleotides are TGTGCCAGCAGCTTATCTGGGACAGGGAGGACTGAAGCTTTCTTT. Amino acid sequence: CASSLSGTGRTEAFF.

The V gene is TRBV7-9, the J gene TRBJ2-7, with D perhaps TRBD1 (7 bases). CDR1 and CDR2 from the germline V gene are SEHNR and FQNEAQ (reference sequence). Deletions cut 3 bases from V and 7 bases from J, with 13 bases between. This CDR3 comprises 13 residues. CDR3 sequence: CASSFPGGNEQYV. The CDR3 DNA reads as TGTGCCAGCAGCTTCCCAGGGGGGAATGAGCAGTACGTC.